Here is one TCR beta chain with its context. Measured with immunoSEQ multiplex PCR; TCRdb has only the in-frame clones, and not every one. The sample comprises around 25,000 clones, more than 85% of which are singletons, and approximately 2.3% rests with the top ten. V lost 4 bases and J lost 0, with 12 bases in between. This CDR3 contains 15 residues. In germline, CDR1 is KGHSH, CDR2 LQKENI. Noted time point: around 13 months of natalizumab therapy. Controls were natalizumab-treated multiple sclerosis patients who did not develop PML, sampled longitudinally. This sample is part of a study of multiple sclerosis patients with progressive multifocal leukoencephalopathy.

This receptor was identified in a man aged 25-45 years with multiple sclerosis. The source material was PBMCs, sampled from a patient treated with natalizumab. The chain employs TRBV18 and TRBJ1-2, with D possibly being TRBD1 (6 bases). CDR3 nucleotides: TGTGCCAGCTCACGAACCGGGACATCTAACTATGGCTACACCTTC. It codes for CASSRTGTSNYGYTF.